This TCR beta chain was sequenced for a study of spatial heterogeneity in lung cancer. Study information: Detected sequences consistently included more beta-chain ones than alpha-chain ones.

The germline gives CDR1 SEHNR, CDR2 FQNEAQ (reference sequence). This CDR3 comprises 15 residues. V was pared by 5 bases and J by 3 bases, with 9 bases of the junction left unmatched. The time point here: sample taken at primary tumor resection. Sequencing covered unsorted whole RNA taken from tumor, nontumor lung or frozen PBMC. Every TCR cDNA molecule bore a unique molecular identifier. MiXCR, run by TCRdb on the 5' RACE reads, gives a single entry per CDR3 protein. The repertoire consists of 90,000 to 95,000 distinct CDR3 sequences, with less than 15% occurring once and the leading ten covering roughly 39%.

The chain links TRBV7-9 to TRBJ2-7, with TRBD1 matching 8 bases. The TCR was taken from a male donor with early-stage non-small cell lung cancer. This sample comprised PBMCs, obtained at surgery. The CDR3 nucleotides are TGTGCCAGCAGCCTTGACAGGGGAGGTAACTACGAGCAGTACTTC. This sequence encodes CASSLDRGGNYEQYF.